This T cell receptor beta chain is from a study of cytotoxic CD8 clonotypes in ibrutinib-treated CLL. Background on the study: Outcomes included roughly 24 partial and 2 complete responses; after median roughly six years, roughly 14 stayed remitted and approximately 12 progressed.

Only in-frame clones appear in the TCRdb table, and some are missing; sequencing was by immunoSEQ multiplex PCR. Of about 310,000 clones listed, 80% are singletons. The CDR3 covers 12 residues. V lost 4 bases, J lost 5 bases, and 9 bases lay in between. The germline V gene encodes CDR1 GTSNPN and CDR2 SVGIG (reference sequence). Study-level points and caveats: Sampling time points were not equivalent between sustained-remission and progressing patients. Whereas clonality rose at ibrutinib response, it declined toward baseline at progression.

This clone turned up a few times. Its antigen is unidentified. The chain carries TRBV30 and TRBJ2-1, with D hard to call. The sample in question was PBMCs, obtained before ibrutinib treatment. This sequence originates from a human donor with chronic lymphocytic leukemia. Here the CDR3 DNA reads TGTGCCTGGACCGTGCAGCACAATGAGCAGTTCTTC. The encoded protein is CAWTVQHNEQFF.